This passage covers 30 T cell receptor beta chains from one sample sequenced in a study of blood T cell repertoires in COVID-19. Some clones are missing from TCRdb's copy, which holds only in-frame ones; the method was immunoSEQ multiplex PCR. The sample has about 260,000 clones, over 75% seen once. The specimen sequenced was PBMCs or T cells enriched from blood (not recorded which). The receptors were gathered from a woman younger than 30 who had recovered from COVID-19.

This clone was found once. The genes are TRBV12-5 and TRBJ1-1, with 8 nucleotides matching TRBD1. This CDR3 is 13 amino acids long. Germline CDR1 and CDR2: LGHNT and FRNRAP. Trimming cost V 2 bases and J 5 bases; bases outside gene matches: 1. The CDR3 spells CASGLTGGTEAFF. As DNA, the CDR3 is TGTGCTAGTGGTTTGACAGGGGGGACTGAAGCTTTCTTT.

The rearrangement links TRBV6-2 or TRBV6-3 to TRBJ1-5; 7 nucleotides line up with TRBD1. The germline gives CDR1 MNHEY, CDR2 SVGEGT. V was clipped by 5 bases and J by 4 bases; unmatched bases: 8. This CDR3 is built from 15 residues. CDR3 protein: CASSKTGLLNQPQHF. The CDR3 DNA follows: TGTGCCAGCAGTAAGACAGGGCTCCTAAATCAGCCCCAGCATTTT.

This clone has a single count. The rearrangement links TRBV11-2 to TRBJ1-4; 7 nucleotides align to TRBD1. Unmatched junction bases numbered 1, after V lost 3 bases and J lost 0 bases. The CDR3 length is 15 residues. CDR1 and CDR2 (germline): SGHAT, FQNNGV. This chain's CDR3 is CASSFRGATNEKLFF. DNA of the CDR3: TGTGCCAGCAGCTTCAGGGGGGCAACTAATGAAAAACTGTTTTTT.

This clone was observed a handful of times. The chain recombines TRBV6-4 with TRBJ2-1; perhaps TRBD2 as D (5 bases). Trimming took off 0 bases at V and 0 bases at J, with 9 bases between the two ends. The CDR3 sequence is 16 residues long. Germline V gene sequence: CDR1 MRHNA, CDR2 SNTAGT. The CDR3 DNA reads TGTGCCAGCAGTGACTCTGCTAGCCGCTCCTACAATGAGCAGTTCTTC. As protein: CASSDSASRSYNEQFF.

This chain connects TRBV15 to TRBJ1-1, with D unresolved. V lost 1 base and J lost 8, with 17 bases in between. The CDR3 has 15 amino acids. Germline-derived CDR1 and CDR2 are LNHNV and YYDKDF (reference sequence). The CDR3 spells CATSRVGRGSSEAFF. CDR3 sequence (DNA): TGTGCCACCAGCAGAGTTGGGCGTGGGTCGTCCGAAGCTTTCTTT.

The chain links TRBV19 to TRBJ1-5; D gene unclear. This CDR3 is built from 12 residues. Deletions cut 3 bases from V and 10 bases from J, with 10 bases between. CDR1 LNHDA and CDR2 SQIVND come from the germline V gene (reference sequence). CDR3 amino acids: CASSMAGSPQHF. In DNA, the CDR3 is TGTGCCAGTAGTATGGCCGGGAGCCCCCAGCATTTT. Full variable domain (remainder filled in from reference TRBV19 and TRBJ1-5): DGGITQSPKYLFRKEGQNVTLSCEQNLNHDAMYWYRQDPGQGLRLIYYSQIVNDFQKGDIAEGYSVSREKKESFPLTVTSAQKNPTAFYLCASSMAGSPQHFGDGTRLSIL.

This clone was detected once. The chain uses TRBV10-2 and TRBJ1-5; TRBD1 is a possible D gene (6 bases). CDR3 size: 15 residues. Germline V lookup: CDR1 WSHSY, CDR2 SAAADI. Trimming took off 1 base at V and 7 bases at J, with 14 bases between the two ends. The CDR3 coding sequence is TGCGCCAGCAGTGAGTTTAGGGGCGGACAGCAGCCCCAGCATTTT. Its protein product is CASSEFRGGQQPQHF.

J is TRBJ2-1 and V is TRBV7-3; maybe TRBD2 (7 bases). The germline gives CDR1 SGHTA, CDR2 FQGTGA. V dropped 3 bases and J dropped 1 base, with 10 bases sitting between them. CDR3 length equals 15 residues. The CDR3 coding sequence is TGTGCCAGCAGCTTTGGGGGGGCGTCCTACAATGAGCAGTTCTTC. Residues: CASSFGGASYNEQFF.

V and J are TRBV14 and TRBJ1-2; possible D gene TRBD1, 6 bases. The CDR3 is 16 amino acids. Germline loops: CDR1 SGHDN, CDR2 FVKESK. Trimming removed 5 bases from V and 5 bases from J, with 21 bases in between. The CDR3 DNA sequence: TGTGCCAGCAGCAAAGTGGCAGGGGCTTTCTCTTATGGCTACACCTTC. Translating gives CASSKVAGAFSYGYTF.

The chain employs TRBV4-1 and TRBJ1-2; 9 nucleotides agree with TRBD1. CDR3 length: 13 amino acids. Per the germline V gene, CDR1 is MGHRA and CDR2 is YSYEKL. With V trimmed by 6 bases and J by 8 bases, 7 bases remained unmatched. The CDR3: CASRRTGDGGYTF. The CDR3 nucleotides read TGCGCCAGCAGGCGGACAGGGGATGGCGGCTACACCTTC.

DNA for the CDR3: TGTGCCAGCAGTGGAGTCTCCCAAGAGACCCAGTACTTC. Protein product: CASSGVSQETQYF. The rearrangement links TRBV27 to TRBJ2-5; D gene ambiguous. This CDR3 spans 13 amino acids. Trimming removed 5 bases at V and 1 base at J, with 8 bases between. From germline, CDR1 is MNHEY and CDR2 SMNVEV (reference sequence).

The chain has TRBV5-1 and TRBJ2-5, with D perhaps TRBD1 (5 bases). V lost 2 bases, J lost 5 bases, and 13 bases lay in between. CDR1 is SGHRS and CDR2 is YFSETQ in the germline V gene. CDR3 size: 14 residues. For the CDR3, the DNA is TGCGCCAGCAGCTTAAAACAGGCACGGGAGACCCAGTACTTC. This sequence encodes CASSLKQARETQYF.

This chain connects TRBV6-1 to TRBJ1-4; D not resolved. Trimming took off 2 bases at V and 5 bases at J, with 9 bases between the two ends. The CDR3 is made up of 14 amino acids. Germline assignment: CDR1 MNHNS and CDR2 SASEGT. In nucleotides, the CDR3 is TGTGCCAGCAGTGAATCCTCGGGAAATGAAAAACTGTTTTTT. Its translation is CASSESSGNEKLFF.

The chain employs TRBV28 and TRBJ2-2; 11 bases match TRBD1. Germline V lookup: CDR1 MDHEN, CDR2 SYDVKM. CDR3 length: 16 residues. V lost 5 bases and J lost 0; bases outside the gene matches: 2. The CDR3 DNA follows: TGTGCCAGCAGTAGGGACAGGGGGACGAACACCGGGGAGCTGTTTTTT. It codes for CASSRDRGTNTGELFF.

V usage is TRBV5-1 and J usage is TRBJ2-3, with 8 bases matching TRBD2. Germline values: CDR1 SGHRS, CDR2 YFSETQ. With 3 bases clipped from V and 2 bases from J, the junction kept 5 bases outside the gene matches. This CDR3 contains 15 residues. CDR3 residues: CASSWGLGDTDTQYF. The CDR3 nucleotides read TGCGCCAGCAGCTGGGGACTAGGGGACACAGATACGCAGTATTTT.

The rearrangement joins TRBV5-1 to TRBJ1-6; 8 bases line up with TRBD1. Per the germline V gene, CDR1 is SGHRS and CDR2 is YFSETQ. This CDR3 spans 16 amino acids. V lost 1 base to trimming and J lost 7 bases; unmatched junction nucleotides: 7. The CDR3, as DNA: TGCGCCAGCAGCTTGTTGACAGGGGCCTCCAATTCACCCCTCCACTTT. Its protein product is CASSLLTGASNSPLHF.

This clone was detected a few times. The chain links TRBV6-8 to TRBJ1-1; unclear D gene. CDR3 length equals 11 residues. Deletions cut 9 bases from V and 3 bases from J, with 8 bases between. Germline lookup yields CDR1 MNHGY and CDR2 SAAAGT. The CDR3 DNA follows: TGTGCCAGGCACGAGGACACTGAAGCTTTCTTT. Its protein product is CARHEDTEAFF.

This sequence joins TRBV29-1 and TRBJ1-3; D unresolved. Germline CDR1 SQVTM, CDR2 ANQGSEA. The germline V and J ends were trimmed by 4 bases and 0 bases, with 7 bases remaining between them. This CDR3 has 13 residues. The CDR3 loop is CSVAFGSGNTIYF. The CDR3 nucleotides are TGCAGCGTTGCTTTCGGCTCTGGAAACACCATATATTTT.

The V and J genes are TRBV11-2 and TRBJ2-4, with TRBD1 as a possible D gene (6 bases). In germline, CDR1 is SGHAT, CDR2 FQNNGV. The V gene lost 5 bases and the J gene lost 0 bases, with 20 bases spanning the gap. This CDR3 has 18 amino acids. The CDR3 loop is CASSRLDRSVLAKNIQYF. The CDR3 nucleotides read TGTGCCAGCAGCCGGCTCGACAGGAGTGTCTTAGCCAAAAACATTCAGTACTTC.

The chain carries TRBV30 and TRBJ1-1; 8 bases match TRBD1. The CDR3 is 14 amino acids. Germline lookup yields CDR1 GTSNPN and CDR2 SVGIG (reference sequence). With 5 bases clipped from V and 4 bases from J, the junction kept 9 bases outside the gene matches. CDR3 DNA: TGTGCCTGGGAGGACAGGGCCCTTACCACTGAAGCTTTCTTT. Amino acids: CAWEDRALTTEAFF.

This clone has just one count. This chain uses TRBV3-1 (or the pseudogene TRBV3-2) with TRBJ2-7; 7 bases are shared with TRBD2. This CDR3 has 14 amino acids. CDR1 LGHDT and CDR2 YNNKEL come from the germline V gene (reference sequence). Trimming cost V 4 bases and J 2 bases; bases outside gene matches: 5. CDR3: CASSPGLGTYEQYF. Here the CDR3 DNA reads TGTGCCAGCAGCCCAGGACTAGGTACCTACGAGCAGTACTTC.

The chain combines TRBV5-1 with TRBJ1-1; possibly TRBD1 for D (5 bases). CDR1 SGHRS and CDR2 YFSETQ come from the germline V gene. Deletions cut 0 bases from V and 4 bases from J, with 13 bases between. There are 15 residues in the CDR3. This CDR3 is CASSLGAGIVTEAFF. The CDR3 region has the DNA TGCGCCAGCAGCTTGGGAGCAGGGATCGTCACTGAAGCTTTCTTT.

This chain uses TRBV12-3 or TRBV12-4 with TRBJ1-2, with TRBD1 matching over 7 bases. Trimming took 3 bases from V and 3 from J; bases not matched to a gene: 1. This CDR3 has 13 residues. The chain's CDR3 is CASSLGTDYGYTF. In DNA, the CDR3 is TGTGCCAGCAGTTTGGGGACAGACTATGGCTACACCTTC.

This clone was observed once. The chain uses TRBV10-2 and TRBJ2-5; 11 bases match TRBD2. CDR1 WSHSY and CDR2 SAAADI come from the germline V gene. V dropped 2 bases and J dropped 3; count of bases not matched to a gene: 11. CDR3 length: 18 amino acids. Here the CDR3 reads CASSERLAGKRLEETQYF. Written as DNA, the CDR3 is TGCGCCAGCAGTGAGCGACTAGCGGGGAAACGTTTAGAAGAGACCCAGTACTTC.

The V gene is TRBV24-1, the J gene TRBJ1-5; a weak D match, TRBD1 (5 bases). This CDR3 is built from 17 residues. Germline V gives CDR1 KGHDR, CDR2 SFDVKD. Trimming removed 2 bases at V and 0 bases at J, with 13 bases between. This CDR3 is CATSDSLTAYSNQPQHF. CDR3 bases: TGTGCCACCAGTGATTCCCTGACAGCCTATAGCAATCAGCCCCAGCATTTT.

J is TRBJ2-7 and V is TRBV5-6; no definite D call. The CDR3 length is 12 residues. V gave up 4 bases and J gave up 2 bases, with 7 bases separating them. Germline CDR1 is SGHDT and CDR2 is YYEEEE. The CDR3: CASSRNPYEQYF. The CDR3 DNA follows: TGTGCCAGCAGCCGTAATCCCTACGAGCAGTACTTC.

The chain links TRBV7-9 to TRBJ1-5; D is perhaps TRBD1 (6 bases). The CDR3 contains 15 residues. The V gene lost 3 bases and the J gene lost 6 bases, with 15 bases spanning the gap. Germline CDR1 SEHNR, CDR2 FQNEAQ (reference sequence). The CDR3 sequence is CASSFDSTGGQPQHF. CDR3 DNA: TGTGCCAGCAGCTTCGATTCGACAGGAGGTCAGCCCCAGCATTTT.

The chain links TRBV3-1 (or the pseudogene TRBV3-2) to TRBJ2-7, with 7 bases aligning to TRBD2. CDR1 is LGHDT and CDR2 is YNNKEL in the germline V gene (reference sequence). The CDR3 consists of 15 residues. The V segment lost 2 bases and the J segment 1 base; nucleotides outside the gene matches: 5. The CDR3 bases are TGTGCCAGCAGCCAACAGGCTAGCGGATCCTACGAGCAGTACTTC. This encodes CASSQQASGSYEQYF.

This chain joins TRBV18 and TRBJ2-5, with 7 bases lining up with TRBD1. The CDR3 loop spans 15 amino acids. The V and J ends lost 3 bases and 2 bases, in that order; junction bases with no gene match: 6. Germline V CDR1 and CDR2: KGHSH, LQKENI. The CDR3 nucleotides read TGTGCCAGCTCACCCCGCACAGGGGCACAAGAGACCCAGTACTTC. It translates to CASSPRTGAQETQYF.

This sequence joins TRBV7-2 and TRBJ2-7; 7 bases fit TRBD1. Germline CDR1 and CDR2: SGHTA and FQGNSA. This CDR3 spans 15 amino acids. V lost 2 bases to trimming and J lost 3 bases; unmatched junction nucleotides: 7. As DNA, the CDR3 is TGTGCCAGCAGCTTATTGTCGGGACAGATCTACGAGCAGTACTTC. Translating it yields CASSLLSGQIYEQYF. The variable domain in full, with the rest retrieved from reference TRBV7-2 and TRBJ2-7, is GAGVSQSPSNKVTEKGKDVELRCDPISGHTALYWYRQSLGQGLEFLIYFQGNSAPDKSGLPSDRFSAERTGGSVSTLTIQRTQQEDSAVYLCASSLLSGQIYEQYFGPGTRLTVT.